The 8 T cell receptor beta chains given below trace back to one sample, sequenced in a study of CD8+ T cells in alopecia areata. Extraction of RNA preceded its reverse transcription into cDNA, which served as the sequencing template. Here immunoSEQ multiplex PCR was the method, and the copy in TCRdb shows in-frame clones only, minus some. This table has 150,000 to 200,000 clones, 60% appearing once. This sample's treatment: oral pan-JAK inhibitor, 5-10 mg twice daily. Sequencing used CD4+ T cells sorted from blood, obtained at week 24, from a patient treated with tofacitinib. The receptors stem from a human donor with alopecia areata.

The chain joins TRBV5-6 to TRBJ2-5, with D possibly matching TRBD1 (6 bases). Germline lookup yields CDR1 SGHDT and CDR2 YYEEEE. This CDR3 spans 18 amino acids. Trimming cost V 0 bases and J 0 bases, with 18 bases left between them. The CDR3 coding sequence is TGTGCCAGCAGCTTGGCCCCATTCCCCCGGGACAACCAAGAGACCCAGTACTTC. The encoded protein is CASSLAPFPRDNQETQYF.

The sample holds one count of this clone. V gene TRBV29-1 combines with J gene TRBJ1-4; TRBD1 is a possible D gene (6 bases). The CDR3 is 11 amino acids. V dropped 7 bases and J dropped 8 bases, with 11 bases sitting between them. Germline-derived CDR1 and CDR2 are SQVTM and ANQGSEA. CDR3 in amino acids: CSAGGGEKLFF. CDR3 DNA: TGCAGCGCGGGCGGGGGCGAAAAACTGTTTTTT.

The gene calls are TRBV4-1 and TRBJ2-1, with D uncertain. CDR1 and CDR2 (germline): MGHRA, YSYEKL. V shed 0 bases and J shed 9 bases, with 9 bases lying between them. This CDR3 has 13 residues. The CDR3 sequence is CASSQDLRTEQFF. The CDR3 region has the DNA TGCGCCAGCAGCCAAGATCTACGGACTGAGCAGTTCTTC.

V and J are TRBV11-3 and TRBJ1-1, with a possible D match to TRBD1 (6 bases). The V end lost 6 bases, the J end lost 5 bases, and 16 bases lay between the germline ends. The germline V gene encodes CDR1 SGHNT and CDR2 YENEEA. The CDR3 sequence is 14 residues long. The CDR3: CASSLGPGDTEAFF. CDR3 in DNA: TGTGCCAGCAGTTTGGGGCCAGGGGATACTGAAGCTTTCTTT. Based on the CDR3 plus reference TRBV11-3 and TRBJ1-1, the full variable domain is EAGVVQSPRYKIIEKKQPVAFWCNPISGHNTLYWYLQNLGQGPELLIRYENEEAVDDSQLPKDRFSAERLKGVDSTLKIQPAELGDSAVYLCASSLGPGDTEAFFGQGTRLTVV.

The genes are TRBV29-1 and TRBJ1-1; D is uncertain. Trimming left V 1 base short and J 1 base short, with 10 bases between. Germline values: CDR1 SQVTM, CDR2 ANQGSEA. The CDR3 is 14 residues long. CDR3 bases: TGCAGCGTTGAAGCCCATGGGCGGAACACTGAAGCTTTCTTT. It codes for CSVEAHGRNTEAFF.

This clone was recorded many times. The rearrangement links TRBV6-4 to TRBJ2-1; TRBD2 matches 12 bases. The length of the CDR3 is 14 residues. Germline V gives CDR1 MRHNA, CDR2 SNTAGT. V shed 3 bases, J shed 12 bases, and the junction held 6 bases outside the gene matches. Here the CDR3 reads CASSDWTSGEGQFF. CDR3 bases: TGTGCCAGCAGTGATTGGACTAGCGGGGAAGGGCAGTTCTTC.

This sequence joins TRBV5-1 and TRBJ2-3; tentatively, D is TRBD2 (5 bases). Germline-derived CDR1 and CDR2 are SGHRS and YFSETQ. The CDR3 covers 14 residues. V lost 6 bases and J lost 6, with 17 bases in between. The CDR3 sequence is CASKGGSRRDTQYF. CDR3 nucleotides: TGCGCCAGCAAGGGTGGTAGCCGGAGGGATACGCAGTATTTT. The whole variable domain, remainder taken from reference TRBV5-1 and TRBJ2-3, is KAGVTQTPRYLIKTRGQQVTLSCSPISGHRSVSWYQQTPGQGLQFLFEYFSETQRNKGNFPGRFSGRQFSNSRSEMNVSTLELGDSALYLCASKGGSRRDTQYFGPGTRLTVL.

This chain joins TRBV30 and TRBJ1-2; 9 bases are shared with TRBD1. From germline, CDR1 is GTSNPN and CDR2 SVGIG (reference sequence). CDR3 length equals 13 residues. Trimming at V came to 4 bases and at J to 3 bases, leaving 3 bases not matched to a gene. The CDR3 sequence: CAWTRDRDYGYTF. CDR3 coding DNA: TGTGCCTGGACCCGGGACAGGGACTATGGCTACACCTTC.